This T cell receptor (beta chain) appears in the sequencing data of a study of OX40 agonist ivuxolimab in advanced cancers. Profiled with immunoSEQ multiplex PCR; TCRdb holds only in-frame clones, not every one. The table lists 20,000 to 30,000 clones, 83% of them singletons, with less than 9% in the top ten. This clone appeared a single time. The CDR3 covers 18 residues. The V end was cut by 4 bases, the J end by 4 bases, with 26 bases between. CDR1 is SGDLS, CDR2 YYNGEE, per germline. This chain joins TRBV9 and TRBJ1-2; the D gene is possibly TRBD1 (6 bases). The source of this sequence is an adult with an advanced solid tumor such as melanoma, head and neck, liver or kidney cancer. Material: CD4+ or CD8+ T cells sorted from blood, obtained in a trial of the OX40 agonist ivuxolimab. CDR3 loop: CASSSPTGGLPGSYGYTF. As DNA, the CDR3 is TGTGCCAGCAGCTCTCCAACGGGGGGGCTCCCAGGTTCCTATGGCTACACCTTC.